The clone carrying this T cell receptor beta chain showed up many times. Antigen: not known. Each CDR3 protein gets one entry after TCRdb re-called the reads with MiXCR. The sample has over 150,000 distinct CDR3 sequences; approximately 19% are singletons. This sample stems from a study of T cell repertoires in cytomegalovirus infection. General study findings and limits: Clonotype analysis showed dominance of the ex vivo response by HLA-C-restricted CMV-specific TCR beta clonotypes.

Germline CDR1 is SGHVS and CDR2 is FNYEAQ. The CDR3 covers 15 residues. V dropped 1 base and J dropped 10; count of bases not matched to a gene: 8. This TCR was sampled from a human donor in good health (CMV status not recorded). Some clones in this sample may be carry-over from other donors' samples. The sample comprised PBMCs. The V and J genes are TRBV7-6 and TRBJ2-1, with 9 positions matching TRBD2. In DNA, the CDR3 is TGTGCCAGCAGCTTAGTCGCTAGCGGGGCAGGGGAGCAGTTCTTC. Translated, it gives CASSLVASGAGEQFF.